This record looks at one T cell receptor beta chain sequence and its context. Its antigen is unidentified. The entry originates in a study of shared clonotypes between healthy human individuals. Naivety among CD8 cells was defined by CD45RO negativity and positive CCR7 selection, thereby excluding terminally differentiated effector memory CD45RA+ cells. Points from the study as a whole: Deeper or shallower sequencing was expected to change how clonotypes are shared among donors.

The CDR3 covers 16 residues. Germline V CDR1 and CDR2: SGHAT, FQNNGV. V gave up 5 bases and J gave up 2 bases; unmatched junction bases: 6. The method was immunoSEQ multiplex PCR; TCRdb's version includes in-frame clones alone and lacks a portion of them. The sample yields fewer than 700,000 clones, approximately 95% seen once. The clonotype originates from a woman in her twenties or thirties in good health. The chain joins TRBV11-2 to TRBJ2-3, with 11 bases fitting TRBD2. The specimen was naive CD8+ T cells sorted from blood. The CDR3 loop is CASSTGTSGITDTQYF. DNA of the CDR3: TGTGCCAGCAGCACCGGGACTAGCGGAATCACAGATACGCAGTATTTT.